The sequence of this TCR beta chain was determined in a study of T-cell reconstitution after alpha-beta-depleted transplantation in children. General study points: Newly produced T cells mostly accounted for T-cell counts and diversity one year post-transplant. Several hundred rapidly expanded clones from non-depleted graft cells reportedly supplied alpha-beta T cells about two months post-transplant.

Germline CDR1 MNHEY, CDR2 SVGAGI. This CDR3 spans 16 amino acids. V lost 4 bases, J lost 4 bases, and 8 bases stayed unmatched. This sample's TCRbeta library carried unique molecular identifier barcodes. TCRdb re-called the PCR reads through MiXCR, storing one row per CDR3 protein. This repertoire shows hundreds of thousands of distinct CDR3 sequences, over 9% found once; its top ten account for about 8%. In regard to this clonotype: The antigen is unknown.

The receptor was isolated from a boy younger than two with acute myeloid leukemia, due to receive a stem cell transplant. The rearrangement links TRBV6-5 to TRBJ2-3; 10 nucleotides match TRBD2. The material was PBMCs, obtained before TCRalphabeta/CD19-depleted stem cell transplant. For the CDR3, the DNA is TGTGCCAGCAGTTCCCTCCTAGCGGGGGCACCAGATACGCAGTATTTT. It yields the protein CASSSLLAGAPDTQYF.